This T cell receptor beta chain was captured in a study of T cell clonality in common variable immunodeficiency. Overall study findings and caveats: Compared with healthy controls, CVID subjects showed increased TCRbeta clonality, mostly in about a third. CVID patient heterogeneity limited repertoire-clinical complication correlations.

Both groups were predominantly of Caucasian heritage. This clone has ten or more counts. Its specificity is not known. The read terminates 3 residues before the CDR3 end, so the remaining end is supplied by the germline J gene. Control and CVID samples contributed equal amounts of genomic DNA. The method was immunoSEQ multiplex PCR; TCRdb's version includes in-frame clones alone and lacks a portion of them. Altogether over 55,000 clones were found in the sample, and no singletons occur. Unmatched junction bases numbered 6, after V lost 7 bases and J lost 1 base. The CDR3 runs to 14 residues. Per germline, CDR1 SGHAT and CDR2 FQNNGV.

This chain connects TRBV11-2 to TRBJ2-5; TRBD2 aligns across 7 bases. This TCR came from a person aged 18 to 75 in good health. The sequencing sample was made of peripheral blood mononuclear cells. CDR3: CASTRASGQETQYF. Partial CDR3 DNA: TGTGCCAGCACTCGGGCTAGCGGCCAAGAGACC.